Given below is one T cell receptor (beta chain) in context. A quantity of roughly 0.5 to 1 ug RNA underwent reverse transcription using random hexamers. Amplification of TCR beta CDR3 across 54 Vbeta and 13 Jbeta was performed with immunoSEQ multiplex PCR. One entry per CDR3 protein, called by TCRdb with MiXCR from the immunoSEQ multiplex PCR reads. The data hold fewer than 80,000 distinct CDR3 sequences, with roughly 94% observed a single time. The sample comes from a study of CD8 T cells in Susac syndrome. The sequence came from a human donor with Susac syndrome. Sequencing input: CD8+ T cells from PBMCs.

Here the CDR3 reads CASSKDSPRNEQFF. In nucleotides, the CDR3 is TGCGCCAGCAGCAAAGACTCTCCTCGAAATGAGCAGTTCTTC. This chain connects TRBV5-1 to TRBJ2-1; no clear D gene. The CDR3 consists of 14 residues. With 4 bases removed from V and 7 bases from J, the gap between germline ends came to 15 bases. The germline V gene encodes CDR1 SGHRS and CDR2 YFSETQ.